This T cell receptor beta chain was sequenced for a study of CD8+ T cells in alopecia areata. Findings and caveats of the study: The link between baseline CD8+ expansion and response remains uncertain with one nonresponder. Higher clonality than in normal scalp was seen in lesional scalp, especially alopecia totalis/universalis.

Sequencing relied on a cDNA template that was reverse transcribed from extracted RNA. Repertoires were generated with immunoSEQ multiplex PCR, while TCRdb's copy carries only in-frame clones and drops some. Among approximately 170,000 clones listed, roughly 60% were seen once. V was pared by 6 bases and J by 5 bases, with 2 bases of the junction left unmatched. The CDR3 has 13 amino acids. Germline V lookup: CDR1 SGHNT, CDR2 YENEEA. This clone has just a few counts. Its antigen is not known. Treatment noted: oral pan-JAK inhibitor, 5-10 mg twice daily. The V and J genes are TRBV11-3 and TRBJ2-4; 9 bases fit TRBD1. The receptor comes from a human donor with alopecia areata. This specimen was CD4+ T cells sorted from blood, taken at week 24, from a patient treated with tofacitinib. The CDR3 loop is CASRRTGENIQYF. DNA for the CDR3: TGTGCCAGCAGAAGGACAGGGGAAAACATTCAGTACTTC.